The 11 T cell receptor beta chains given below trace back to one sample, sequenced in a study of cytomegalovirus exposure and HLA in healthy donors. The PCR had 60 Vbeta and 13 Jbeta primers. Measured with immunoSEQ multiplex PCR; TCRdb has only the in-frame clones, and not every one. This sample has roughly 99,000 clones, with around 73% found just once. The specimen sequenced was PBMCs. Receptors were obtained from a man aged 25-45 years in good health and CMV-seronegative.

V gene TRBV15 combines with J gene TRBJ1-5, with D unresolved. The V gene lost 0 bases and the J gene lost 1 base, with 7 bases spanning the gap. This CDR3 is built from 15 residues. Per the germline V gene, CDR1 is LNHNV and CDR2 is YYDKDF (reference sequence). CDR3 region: CATSRDAWSNQPQHF. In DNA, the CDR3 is TGTGCCACCAGCAGAGATGCGTGGAGCAATCAGCCCCAGCATTTT.

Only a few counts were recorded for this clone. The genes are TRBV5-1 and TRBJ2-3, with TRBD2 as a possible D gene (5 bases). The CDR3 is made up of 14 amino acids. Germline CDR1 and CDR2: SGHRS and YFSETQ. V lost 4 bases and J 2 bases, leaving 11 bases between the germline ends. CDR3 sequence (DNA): TGCGCCAGCAGCGTCGAGGGCATCACAGATACGCAGTATTTT. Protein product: CASSVEGITDTQYF.

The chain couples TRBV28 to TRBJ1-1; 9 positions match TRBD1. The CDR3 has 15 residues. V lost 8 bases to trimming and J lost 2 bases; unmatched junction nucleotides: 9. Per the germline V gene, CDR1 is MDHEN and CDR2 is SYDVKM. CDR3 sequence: CASRPDRGGNTEAFF. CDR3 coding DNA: TGTGCCAGCCGACCCGACAGGGGGGGAAACACTGAAGCTTTCTTT.

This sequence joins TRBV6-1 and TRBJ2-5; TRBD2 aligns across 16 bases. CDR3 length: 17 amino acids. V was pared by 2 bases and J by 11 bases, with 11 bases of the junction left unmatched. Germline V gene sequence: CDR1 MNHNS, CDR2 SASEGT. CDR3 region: CASSEFPGTSGGAVQYF. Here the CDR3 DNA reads TGTGCCAGCAGTGAATTTCCAGGGACTAGCGGGGGGGCAGTACAGTACTTC.

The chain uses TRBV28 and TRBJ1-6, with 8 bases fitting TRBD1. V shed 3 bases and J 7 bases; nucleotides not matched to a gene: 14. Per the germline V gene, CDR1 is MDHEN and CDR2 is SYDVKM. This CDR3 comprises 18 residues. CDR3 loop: CASSFFIVAGGLNSPLHF. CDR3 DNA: TGTGCCAGCAGTTTTTTTATAGTGGCAGGGGGCTTGAATTCACCCCTCCACTTT. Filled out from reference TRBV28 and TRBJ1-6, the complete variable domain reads DVKVTQSSRYLVKRTGEKVFLECVQDMDHENMFWYRQDPGLGLRLIYFSYDVKMKEKGDIPEGYSVSREKKERFSLILESASTNQTSMYLCASSFFIVAGGLNSPLHFGNGTRLTVT.

The chain's CDR3 is CASRSPSSGGRETQYF. In nucleotides, the CDR3 is TGCGCCAGCAGGTCCCCGTCCTCAGGGGGACGGGAGACCCAGTACTTC. The rearrangement links TRBV5-1 to TRBJ2-5; 7 bases are a match to TRBD1. The CDR3 runs to 16 residues. Germline V gene data show CDR1 as SGHRS and CDR2 as YFSETQ. V lost 5 bases, J lost 5 bases, and 15 bases stayed unmatched.

CDR3 region: CASSSSEGGRRTGELFF. The CDR3, as DNA: TGTGCCAGCAGTTCCTCGGAGGGGGGGCGGCGCACCGGGGAGCTGTTTTTT. This chain uses TRBV28 with TRBJ2-2; D is perhaps TRBD2 (7 bases). The germline gives CDR1 MDHEN, CDR2 SYDVKM. V was trimmed by 4 bases and J by 4 bases, leaving 19 bases between them. This CDR3 has 17 amino acids.

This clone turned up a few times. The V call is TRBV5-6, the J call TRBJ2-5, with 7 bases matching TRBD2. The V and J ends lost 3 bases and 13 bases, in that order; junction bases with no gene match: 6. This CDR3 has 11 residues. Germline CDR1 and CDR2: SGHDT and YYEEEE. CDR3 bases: TGTGCCAGCAGCTCATCCGGGACTACGTACTTC. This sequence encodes CASSSSGTTYF.

CDR3 protein: CASRELTGTGPGANVLTF. Here the CDR3 DNA reads TGTGCCAGCAGGGAATTGACCGGGACAGGGCCTGGGGCCAACGTCCTGACTTTC. The rearrangement links TRBV6-1 to TRBJ2-6, with TRBD1 matching 9 bases. The V and J ends lost 6 bases and 2 bases, in that order; junction bases with no gene match: 11. The CDR3 has 18 residues. In germline, CDR1 is MNHNS, CDR2 SASEGT.

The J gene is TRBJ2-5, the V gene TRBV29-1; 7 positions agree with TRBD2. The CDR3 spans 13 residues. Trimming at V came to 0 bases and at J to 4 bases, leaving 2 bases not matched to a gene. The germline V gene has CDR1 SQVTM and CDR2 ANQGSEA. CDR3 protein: CSVEEAGTETQYF. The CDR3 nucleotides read TGCAGCGTTGAAGAAGCGGGGACAGAGACCCAGTACTTC.

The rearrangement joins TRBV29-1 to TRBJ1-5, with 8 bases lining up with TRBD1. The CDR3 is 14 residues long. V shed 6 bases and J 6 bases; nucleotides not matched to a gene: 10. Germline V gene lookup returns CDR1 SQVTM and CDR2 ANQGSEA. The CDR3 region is CSVAVGQGSQPQHF. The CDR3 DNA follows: TGCAGCGTCGCAGTAGGACAGGGTTCTCAGCCCCAGCATTTT.